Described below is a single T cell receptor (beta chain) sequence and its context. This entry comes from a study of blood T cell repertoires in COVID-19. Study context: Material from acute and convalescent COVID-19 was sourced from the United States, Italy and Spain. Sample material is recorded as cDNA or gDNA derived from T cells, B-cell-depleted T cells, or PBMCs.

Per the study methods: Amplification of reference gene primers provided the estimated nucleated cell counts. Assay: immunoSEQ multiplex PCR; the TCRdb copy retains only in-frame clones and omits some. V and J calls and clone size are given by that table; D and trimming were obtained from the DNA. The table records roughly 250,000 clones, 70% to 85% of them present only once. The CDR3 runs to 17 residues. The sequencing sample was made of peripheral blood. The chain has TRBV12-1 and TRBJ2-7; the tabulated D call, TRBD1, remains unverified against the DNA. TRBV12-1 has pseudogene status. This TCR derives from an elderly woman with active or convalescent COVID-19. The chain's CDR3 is CASSPSLGTGIFYEQYF. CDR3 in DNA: TGTGCCAGCAGCCCTTCCCTCGGGACAGGGATATTCTACGAGCAGTACTTC.